This passage covers 25 T cell receptor beta chains from one sample sequenced in a study of T cells in Graves' hyperthyroidism and ophthalmopathy. Amplified regions were TCR beta CDR3 sequences from RNA transcripts. HTBI primers were employed in a first-round RT-PCR of the TCR CDR3. TCRdb reprocessed the multiplex PCR reads with MiXCR, giving one entry per CDR3 protein. Seen here are roughly 530,000 distinct CDR3 sequences, about 15% observed once, and the top ten hold 15% to 20%. The sequenced sample was blood. All receptors derive from a young woman with Graves' ophthalmopathy.

V is TRBV5-1 and J is TRBJ2-2, with TRBD1 matching over 9 bases. The length of the CDR3 is 16 residues. Germline V gives CDR1 SGHRS, CDR2 YFSETQ. The junction had 5 bases not matched to a gene; V was cut back by 1 base and J by 4 bases. The CDR3 DNA reads TGCGCCAGCAGCTTGCGGACAGGGGCCACCACCGGGGAGCTGTTTTTT. This codes for CASSLRTGATTGELFF. Supplemented by reference TRBV5-1 and TRBJ2-2, the full variable domain reads KAGVTQTPRYLIKTRGQQVTLSCSPISGHRSVSWYQQTPGQGLQFLFEYFSETQRNKGNFPGRFSGRQFSNSRSEMNVSTLELGDSALYLCASSLRTGATTGELFFGEGSRLTVL.

This clonotype was recorded a few times. The V call is TRBV4-1, the J call TRBJ2-6, with D unresolved. Germline CDR1 MGHRA, CDR2 YSYEKL. V was trimmed by 1 base and J by 4 bases, leaving 14 bases between them. CDR3 size: 17 residues. CDR3 nucleotides: TGCGCCAGCAGCCAAGTGAGTAAGGGATCCGGGGCCAACGTCCTGACTTTC. It encodes CASSQVSKGSGANVLTF.

The chain recombines TRBV6-1 with TRBJ2-2; 8 positions match TRBD1. CDR1 and CDR2 (germline): MNHNS, SASEGT. The ends lost 6 bases at V and 1 base at J; junction bases unmatched: 7. The CDR3 consists of 16 residues. CDR3 DNA: TGTGCCAGCAGAGGGACAGGACCCCTGAACACCGGGGAGCTGTTTTTT. Translated: CASRGTGPLNTGELFF.

The chain links TRBV5-6 to TRBJ2-7, with 7 bases lining up with TRBD1. V shed 4 bases, J shed 6 bases, and the junction held 4 bases outside the gene matches. Germline CDR1 is SGHDT and CDR2 is YYEEEE. This CDR3 is 12 amino acids long. As DNA, the CDR3 is TGTGCCAGCAGCACGGGACAGCTCGAGCAGTACTTC. Translated, it gives CASSTGQLEQYF.

This clonotype occurred many times. This chain links TRBV28 with TRBJ2-1; D possibly corresponds to TRBD1 (6 bases). This CDR3 is built from 15 residues. From germline, CDR1 is MDHEN and CDR2 SYDVKM. V was clipped by 4 bases and J by 5 bases, with 15 bases between them. CDR3 sequence: CASSCRRGHDNEQFF. The CDR3 coding sequence is TGTGCCAGCAGTTGTCGCAGGGGACACGACAATGAGCAGTTCTTC.

Only a few counts were recorded for this clonotype. The chain uses TRBV7-2 and TRBJ2-7, with D unresolved. Germline values: CDR1 SGHTA, CDR2 FQGNSA. The CDR3 extends over 11 amino acids. Trimming took off 5 bases at V and 7 bases at J, with 9 bases between the two ends. CDR3 in amino acids: CASSLTREQYF. In DNA form, the CDR3 reads TGTGCCAGCAGCCTCACGCGGGAGCAGTACTTC.

This clonotype has only a few counts. V is TRBV7-2 and J is TRBJ1-4, with D possibly being TRBD1 (5 bases). The germline V gene encodes CDR1 SGHTA and CDR2 FQGNSA. This CDR3 is 14 amino acids long. V lost 4 bases to trimming and J lost 7 bases, with 13 bases between them. The CDR3 reads CASSSRFGAEKLFF. The CDR3 coding sequence is TGTGCCAGCAGCTCAAGATTTGGGGCTGAAAAACTGTTTTTT.

This clonotype was detected a few times. This chain links TRBV7-9 with TRBJ1-2; D is ambiguous. The CDR3 is 13 residues long. Trimming took off 7 bases at V and 6 bases at J, with 15 bases between the two ends. Germline loops: CDR1 SEHNR, CDR2 FQNEAQ (reference sequence). As DNA, the CDR3 is TGTGCCAGCACTCCAAGTCAGGTCAATGGCTACACCTTC. Protein product: CASTPSQVNGYTF.

This clonotype was seen at least ten times. The chain carries TRBV27 and TRBJ2-1; D remains ambiguous. Germline V gene lookup returns CDR1 MNHEY and CDR2 SMNVEV (reference sequence). Trimming took 7 bases from V and 2 from J, leaving 9 bases between them. This CDR3 is 13 amino acids long. In DNA form, the CDR3 reads TGTGCCAGCACCCCAAACCCCTACAATGAGCAGTTCTTC. Protein sequence: CASTPNPYNEQFF.

V usage is TRBV19 and J usage is TRBJ1-4, with 9 bases lining up with TRBD1. The V segment lost 2 bases and the J segment 8 bases; nucleotides outside the gene matches: 9. CDR3 length: 16 amino acids. The germline CDR1 and CDR2 sequences are LNHDA and SQIVND (reference sequence). CDR3 coding DNA: TGTGCCAGTAGTATAATCCGTGGGACAGGGAACGAAAAACTGTTTTTT. As protein: CASSIIRGTGNEKLFF.

This clonotype was found many times. The genes are TRBV2 and TRBJ1-4; 10 positions agree with TRBD1. Germline V gene data show CDR1 as SNHLY and CDR2 as FYNNEI. V shed 6 bases, J shed 7 bases, and the junction held 5 bases outside the gene matches. This CDR3 is 14 amino acids long. The CDR3 loop is CASSLTGGVEKLFF. As DNA, the CDR3 is TGTGCCAGCAGCCTGACAGGGGGCGTTGAAAAACTGTTTTTT.

This clonotype appeared many times. V is TRBV11-2 and J is TRBJ1-1; D remains unclear. Germline V lookup: CDR1 SGHAT, CDR2 FQNNGV. Trimming cost V 3 bases and J 0 bases, with 20 bases left between them. This CDR3 has 18 residues. CDR3 sequence (DNA): TGTGCCAGCAGCTTTCCCCGTCTCGGATCGATCATGAACACTGAAGCTTTCTTT. This encodes CASSFPRLGSIMNTEAFF.

With respect to this clonotype: A much larger clone sits a single nucleotide away, making a read error possible. V is TRBV7-2 and J is TRBJ1-1; 10 bases fit TRBD1. V shed 1 base, J shed 4 bases, and the junction held 3 bases outside the gene matches. This CDR3 has 15 residues. The V gene's germline CDR1 is SGHTA and CDR2 FQGNSA. CDR3 residues: CASSLEGQGFTEAFF. The DNA of the CDR3 is TGTGCCAGCAGCTTAGAGGGACAGGGGTTCACTGAAGCTTTCTTT.

The chain is built from TRBV19 and TRBJ2-7; D possibly corresponds to TRBD2 (6 bases). Trimming removed 3 bases from V and 5 bases from J, with 17 bases in between. The CDR3 has 15 amino acids. Germline V gene sequence: CDR1 LNHDA, CDR2 SQIVND (reference sequence). The CDR3 DNA follows: TGTGCCAGTAGTATCGGAGGGGCAGGGCGCGACGAGCAGTACTTC. The encoded protein is CASSIGGAGRDEQYF. Variable domain in full (rest from reference TRBV19 and TRBJ2-7): DGGITQSPKYLFRKEGQNVTLSCEQNLNHDAMYWYRQDPGQGLRLIYYSQIVNDFQKGDIAEGYSVSREKKESFPLTVTSAQKNPTAFYLCASSIGGAGRDEQYFGPGTRLTVT.

J is TRBJ2-6 and V is TRBV28; perhaps D is TRBD1 or TRBD2 (5 bases each). The CDR3 length is 19 residues. Trimming stripped 2 bases from V and 0 bases from J, with 17 bases between. Germline V gene data show CDR1 as MDHEN and CDR2 as SYDVKM. The CDR3 DNA reads TGTGCCAGCAGTTTAGTGGGACGGGCGTACCGCTCTGGGGCCAACGTCCTGACTTTC. Its translation: CASSLVGRAYRSGANVLTF.

This clonotype was detected ten times or more. The gene calls are TRBV7-2 and TRBJ2-5; a weak D match, TRBD2 (6 bases). V lost 1 base and J lost 4, with 13 bases in between. Germline V lookup: CDR1 SGHTA, CDR2 FQGNSA. This CDR3 has 15 residues. This CDR3 reads CASSLGGLPAETQYF. As DNA, the CDR3 is TGTGCCAGCAGCTTAGGCGGACTACCCGCAGAGACCCAGTACTTC.

In its sample, this clonotype was seen many times. V gene TRBV28 combines with J gene TRBJ2-7; D gene ambiguous. The germline V gene has CDR1 MDHEN and CDR2 SYDVKM. CDR3 length: 14 residues. Trimming shortened V by 1 base and J by 3 bases, and 10 bases separated the two germline ends. CDR3 in amino acids: CASSLSEGFYEQYF. CDR3 DNA: TGTGCCAGCAGTTTATCAGAAGGGTTCTACGAGCAGTACTTC.

This clonotype has at least ten counts. The V call is TRBV4-2, the J call TRBJ2-7, with D possibly matching TRBD2 (6 bases). CDR3 length: 15 amino acids. The germline V gene encodes CDR1 LGHNA and CDR2 YNFKEQ. V was cut by 2 bases and J by 3 bases, with 14 bases left in between. The CDR3 protein is CASSQSQLALYEQYF. Written as DNA, the CDR3 is TGTGCCAGCAGCCAATCCCAACTAGCCCTCTACGAGCAGTACTTC.

This clonotype was counted a few times. The J gene is TRBJ2-7, the V gene TRBV7-9, with 11 bases aligning to TRBD1. Germline V gene data show CDR1 as SEHNR and CDR2 as FQNEAQ (reference sequence). Trimming cost V 0 bases and J 1 base; bases outside gene matches: 5. The CDR3 sequence is 17 residues long. The chain's CDR3 is CASSLAGTGGSSYEQYF. CDR3 in DNA: TGTGCCAGCAGCTTAGCGGGGACAGGGGGAAGTTCCTACGAGCAGTACTTC.

A word on this clonotype: Without the conserved terminal phenylalanine or tryptophan, this CDR3 likely stems from a read error. This chain's CDR3 is CASSQDWATGRSYYYNEQFS. The DNA for the CDR3 is TGCGCCAGCAGCCAAGATTGGGCCACAGGGAGATCCTACTACTACAATGAGCAGTTCTCC. This chain uses TRBV4-3 with TRBJ2-1; the D gene is possibly TRBD1 (6 bases). CDR3 length: 20 residues. Germline lookup yields CDR1 LGHNA and CDR2 YSLEER. Trimming cost V 0 bases and J 3 bases, with 24 bases left between them.

This clonotype was seen many times. The chain links TRBV28 to TRBJ2-7; tentatively, D is TRBD1 (6 bases). The V end lost 7 bases, the J end lost 3 bases, and 16 bases lay between the germline ends. CDR1 is MDHEN and CDR2 is SYDVKM in the germline V gene. The CDR3 loop spans 14 amino acids. The CDR3 DNA reads TGTGCCAGCATCCCAGGGGCGAGGAACTACGAGCAGTACTTC. Its protein is CASIPGARNYEQYF. Full variable domain (remainder filled in from reference TRBV28 and TRBJ2-7): DVKVTQSSRYLVKRTGEKVFLECVQDMDHENMFWYRQDPGLGLRLIYFSYDVKMKEKGDIPEGYSVSREKKERFSLILESASTNQTSMYLCASIPGARNYEQYFGPGTRLTVT.

This clonotype was detected only a few times. The chain combines TRBV5-1 with TRBJ2-6; 7 bases line up with TRBD2. The V and J ends lost 0 bases and 0 bases, in that order; junction bases with no gene match: 9. This CDR3 contains 19 residues. CDR1 SGHRS and CDR2 YFSETQ come from the germline V gene. This chain's CDR3 is CASSLALERGSSGANVLTF. The CDR3 bases are TGCGCCAGCAGCTTGGCCTTGGAGCGGGGAAGCTCTGGGGCCAACGTCCTGACTTTC.

The chain joins TRBV28 to TRBJ2-5; unclear D gene. Germline lookup yields CDR1 MDHEN and CDR2 SYDVKM. Deletions cut 1 base from V and 1 base from J, with 10 bases between. CDR3 length: 15 amino acids. CDR3 loop: CASSLLSEAQETQYF. For the CDR3, the DNA is TGTGCCAGCAGTTTATTGTCAGAGGCCCAAGAGACCCAGTACTTC.

This clonotype ranks as medium-sized. The J gene is TRBJ2-7, the V gene TRBV28; D gene ambiguous. Germline V gene lookup returns CDR1 MDHEN and CDR2 SYDVKM. The CDR3 length is 14 residues. V gave up 3 bases and J gave up 4 bases, with 13 bases separating them. The CDR3 protein is CASSFPPNFYEQYF. CDR3 nucleotide sequence: TGTGCCAGCAGTTTCCCCCCCAACTTTTACGAGCAGTACTTC. Based on the CDR3 plus reference TRBV28 and TRBJ2-7, the full variable domain is DVKVTQSSRYLVKRTGEKVFLECVQDMDHENMFWYRQDPGLGLRLIYFSYDVKMKEKGDIPEGYSVSREKKERFSLILESASTNQTSMYLCASSFPPNFYEQYFGPGTRLTVT.

Concerning this clonotype: This sequence may be a read error, since a much larger clone differs from it by one base. The CDR3 DNA reads TGTGCCCGCAGCCCCAGACAGGGGGCCTATCAGCCCCAGCATTTT. Translation gives CARSPRQGAYQPQHF. The chain has TRBV6-2 or TRBV6-3 and TRBJ1-5; TRBD1 matches 10 bases. This CDR3 spans 15 amino acids. The germline V gene has CDR1 MNHEY and CDR2 SVGEGT.